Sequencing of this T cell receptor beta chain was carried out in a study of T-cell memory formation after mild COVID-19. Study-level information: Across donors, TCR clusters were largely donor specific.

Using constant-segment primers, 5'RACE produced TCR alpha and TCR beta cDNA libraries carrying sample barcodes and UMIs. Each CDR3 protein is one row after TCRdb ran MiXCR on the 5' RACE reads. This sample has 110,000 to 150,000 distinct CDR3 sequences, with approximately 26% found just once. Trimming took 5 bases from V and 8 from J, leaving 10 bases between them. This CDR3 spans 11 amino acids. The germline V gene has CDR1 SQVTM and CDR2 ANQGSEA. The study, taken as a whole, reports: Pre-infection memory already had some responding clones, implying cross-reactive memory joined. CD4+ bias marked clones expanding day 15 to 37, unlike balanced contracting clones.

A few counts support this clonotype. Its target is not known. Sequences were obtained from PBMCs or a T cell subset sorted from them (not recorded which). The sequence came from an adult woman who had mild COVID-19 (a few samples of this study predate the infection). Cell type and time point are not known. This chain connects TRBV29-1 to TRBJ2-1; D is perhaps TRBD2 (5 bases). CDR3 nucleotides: TGCAGCGTTCCACTAGGGTATGAGCAGTTCTTC. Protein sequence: CSVPLGYEQFF.